This passage covers 16 T cell receptor beta chains from one sample sequenced in a study of shared clonotypes between healthy human individuals. The protocol was immunoSEQ multiplex PCR, while the TCRdb copy is restricted to in-frame clones and leaves out a portion. The sample holds around 700,000 clones; roughly 70% are singletons and the top ten take about 1.7%. Sequenced input: memory CD4+ T cells sorted from blood. Subset given: CD45RA-negative fraction. The receptors were gathered from a woman in her twenties or thirties in good health.

A few counts support this clone. The chain joins TRBV28 to TRBJ1-5, with D uncertain. V lost 8 bases and J 2 bases, leaving 10 bases between the germline ends. Per germline, CDR1 MDHEN and CDR2 SYDVKM. This CDR3 contains 13 residues. Here the CDR3 reads CASLGYGNQPQHF. CDR3 sequence (DNA): TGTGCCAGCTTAGGGTACGGCAATCAGCCCCAGCATTTT.

A few counts support this clone. CDR3: CASSQGLAGDEQFF. The CDR3, as DNA: TGTGCCAGCTCACAGGGACTAGCGGGGGACGAGCAGTTCTTC. The chain recombines TRBV18 with TRBJ2-1; 14 bases align to TRBD2. Germline V gene lookup returns CDR1 KGHSH and CDR2 LQKENI. The CDR3 is made up of 14 amino acids. V trimming: 4 bases; J trimming: 10 bases; junction bases outside the gene matches: 3. The full variable domain, rest sourced from reference TRBV18 and TRBJ2-1, is NAGVMQNPRHLVRRRGQEARLRCSPMKGHSHVYWYRQLPEEGLKFMVYLQKENIIDESGMPKERFSAEFPKEGPSILRIQQVVRGDSAAYFCASSQGLAGDEQFFGPGTRLTVL.

The chain combines TRBV10-3 with TRBJ2-5; D is ambiguous. CDR1 is ENHRY and CDR2 is SYGVKD in the germline V gene. This CDR3 spans 11 amino acids. V was cut by 2 bases and J by 11 bases, with 9 bases left in between. In DNA, the CDR3 is TGTGCCATCAGTGAGCTCGCTAAGCAGTACTTC. It is translated as CAISELAKQYF.

The CDR3 loop reads CAWSADRVGLPIYF. The CDR3 DNA reads as TGTGCCTGGAGTGCCGACAGGGTGGGTCTGCCCATATATTTT. The chain recombines TRBV30 with TRBJ1-3, with 7 nucleotides matching TRBD1. Trimming at V came to 1 base and at J to 11 bases, leaving 11 bases not matched to a gene. The length of the CDR3 is 14 residues. Germline loops: CDR1 GTSNPN, CDR2 SVGIG (reference sequence).

The genes are TRBV29-1 and TRBJ1-1; TRBD1 is a possible D gene (5 bases). The V gene's germline CDR1 is SQVTM and CDR2 ANQGSEA. The CDR3 has 12 residues. The ends were cut back, 4 bases at V and 1 base at J, with 7 bases in the middle. The CDR3 DNA reads TGCAGCGTTGGACAGTCGAACACTGAAGCTTTCTTT. Protein product: CSVGQSNTEAFF.

This clone appeared once. The CDR3 sequence is CASSGALEEETQYF. As DNA, the CDR3 is TGTGCCAGCAGTGGGGCCCTGGAGGAGGAGACCCAGTACTTC. The chain is built from TRBV2 and TRBJ2-5; TRBD2 might be the D (5 bases). Trimming left V 4 bases short and J 5 bases short, with 14 bases between. The germline CDR1 and CDR2 sequences are SNHLY and FYNNEI. The CDR3 is made up of 14 amino acids.

This sequence joins TRBV5-1 and TRBJ2-3; the D gene is possibly TRBD2 (6 bases). CDR3 length equals 14 residues. The V end lost 5 bases, the J end lost 3 bases, and 13 bases lay between the germline ends. CDR1 SGHRS and CDR2 YFSETQ come from the germline V gene. This CDR3 reads CASRGTEGTDTQYF. CDR3 coding DNA: TGCGCCAGCAGAGGGACGGAGGGGACAGATACGCAGTATTTT.

In this sample, this clone turned up once. The chain combines TRBV11-3 with TRBJ1-2; D is uncertain. The CDR3 consists of 13 residues. Trimming took off 1 base at V and 7 bases at J, with 10 bases between the two ends. Germline V CDR1 and CDR2: SGHNT, YENEEA. Written as DNA, the CDR3 is TGTGCCAGCAGCTTAGCTGGGGAGTCTGGCTACACCTTC. Translation gives CASSLAGESGYTF.

J is TRBJ2-1 and V is TRBV11-2; perhaps TRBD2 as D (5 bases). From germline, CDR1 is SGHAT and CDR2 FQNNGV. Trimming removed 7 bases from V and 4 bases from J, with 8 bases in between. There are 12 residues in the CDR3. For the CDR3, the DNA is TGTGCCAGCAAGGCGGGTTACAATGAGCAGTTCTTC. It yields the protein CASKAGYNEQFF.

In its sample, this clone was seen a few times. The rearrangement uses TRBV4-1 and TRBJ2-6; weak D call: TRBD1 (6 bases). Trimming removed 2 bases from V and 0 bases from J, with 17 bases in between. The CDR3 is made up of 19 amino acids. CDR1 is MGHRA, CDR2 YSYEKL, per germline. This chain's CDR3 is CASSQIGQILSSGANVLTF. Here the CDR3 DNA reads TGCGCCAGCAGCCAAATTGGACAGATCCTGAGCTCTGGGGCCAACGTCCTGACTTTC.

This sequence joins TRBV7-2 and TRBJ2-7; 7 bases agree with TRBD1. The CDR3 covers 16 residues. The V gene end was trimmed by 5 bases and the J gene end by 3 bases; junction bases not matched to a gene: 13. The V gene's germline CDR1 is SGHTA and CDR2 FQGNSA. The chain's CDR3 is CASSQTGSGNHYEQYF. The CDR3 DNA reads as TGTGCCAGCAGCCAGACAGGGTCGGGGAACCACTACGAGCAGTACTTC.

J is TRBJ1-1 and V is TRBV27; TRBD1 matches at 7 bases. The germline CDR1 and CDR2 sequences are MNHEY and SMNVEV (reference sequence). V shed 5 bases, J shed 7 bases, and the junction held 16 bases outside the gene matches. There are 16 residues in the CDR3. CDR3 sequence reads: CASSDGGLRGRVEAFF. In nucleotides, the CDR3 is TGTGCCAGCAGTGACGGTGGACTCAGGGGGAGGGTTGAAGCTTTCTTT.

The rearrangement uses TRBV15 and TRBJ2-2; D not certain. The CDR3 has 15 residues. V lost 8 bases and J 0 bases, leaving 13 bases between the germline ends. The germline CDR1 and CDR2 sequences are LNHNV and YYDKDF (reference sequence). The CDR3 spells CATARSSANTGELFF. CDR3 DNA: TGTGCCACCGCCCGGTCGTCCGCGAACACCGGGGAGCTGTTTTTT.

This clone was seen many times. The V and J genes are TRBV7-9 and TRBJ2-1; D gene uncertain. Trimming shortened V by 1 base and J by 5 bases, and 15 bases separated the two germline ends. The CDR3 is 16 amino acids. Germline V gives CDR1 SEHNR, CDR2 FQNEAQ (reference sequence). The CDR3 loop is CASSLDRLVLHNEQFF. In nucleotides, the CDR3 is TGTGCCAGCAGCTTAGATCGTCTAGTTCTTCACAATGAGCAGTTCTTC.

This rearrangement joins TRBV19 to TRBJ1-1, with D maybe TRBD1 (6 bases). Germline CDR1 and CDR2: LNHDA and SQIVND (reference sequence). The V gene lost 7 bases and the J gene lost 1 base, with 19 bases spanning the gap. The CDR3 runs to 16 residues. This chain's CDR3 is CASTDPRNRANTEAFF. The DNA of the CDR3 is TGTGCCAGTACCGATCCCCGGAACAGGGCGAACACTGAAGCTTTCTTT.

The V call is TRBV27, the J call TRBJ2-3; 8 positions match TRBD1. The CDR3 runs 14 residues. The V gene end was trimmed by 5 bases and the J gene end by 5 bases; junction bases not matched to a gene: 6. In germline, CDR1 is MNHEY, CDR2 SMNVEV (reference sequence). In DNA form, the CDR3 reads TGTGCCAGCAGTAACCAGGGGGCGGTAGATACGCAGTATTTT. Translated: CASSNQGAVDTQYF.